This is a list of T cell receptor beta chains from one sample in a study of response to subunit inactivated influenza vaccine. In TCRdb, the RT-PCR reads were re-called with MiXCR into one record per CDR3 protein. This sample yields roughly 500,000 distinct CDR3 sequences, of which 15% to 20% are seen a single time; roughly 3% belongs to the top ten. Sequencing was performed on CD4+ T cells sorted from PBMCs, taken 23 to 25 months after vaccination. The receptors were gathered from a man aged 45 to 70 who received an inactivated influenza vaccine. The CDR3 runs from the conserved cysteine through the conserved F or W. The D gene is left open where the match is weak. Clone size, where shown, is once, few, many, or a class for clones that have expanded.

V gene	D gene	J gene	clone size	CDR3 protein	CDR3 DNA
TRBV7-9	TRBD1	TRBJ1-2	few	CASSVTQGAHGYTF	TGTGCCAGCAGCGTTACACAGGGGGCGCATGGCTACACCTTC
TRBV5-1	TRBD1	TRBJ1-4	many	CASSLAPQGGEKLFF	TGCGCCAGCAGCTTGGCGCCGCAGGGGGGTGAAAAACTGTTTTTT
TRBV5-1	TRBD1	TRBJ2-7	once	CASSTGQSYEQYF	TGCGCCAGCAGCACGGGACAGTCCTACGAGCAGTACTTC
TRBV6-2/TRBV6-3	NA	TRBJ2-7	NA	CASKTSPYEQYF	TGTGCCAGCAAGACGAGTCCCTACGAGCAGTACTTC
TRBV6-5	TRBD2	TRBJ2-1	many	CASGRAYEQFF	TGTGCCAGTGGGAGGGCCTATGAGCAGTTCTTC
TRBV29-1	NA	TRBJ2-4	NA	CSVEGGGWGAKNIQYF	TGCAGCGTTGAAGGAGGCGGTTGGGGGGCCAAAAACATTCAGTACTTC
TRBV6-2/TRBV6-3	NA	TRBJ2-7	few	CASRLATYEQYF	TGTGCCAGCAGGTTAGCTACCTACGAGCAGTACTTC
TRBV5-1	NA	TRBJ1-2	many	CASSPGASYGYTF	TGCGCCAGCTCCCCAGGGGCGTCCTATGGCTACACCTTC
TRBV6-2/TRBV6-3	NA	TRBJ2-7	NA	CASSPGTYFDEQYF	TGTGCCAGCAGCCCCGGGACTTATTTCGACGAGCAGTACTTC
TRBV29-1	NA	TRBJ2-1	NA	CSVGQGLAGRNEQFF	TGCAGCGTAGGTCAGGGTTTGGCAGGGAGGAATGAGCAGTTCTTC
TRBV4-2	TRBD1	TRBJ1-4	NA	CASSQDGTGVEKLFF	TGTGCCAGCAGCCAAGATGGGACAGGGGTTGAAAAACTGTTTTTT
TRBV5-1	TRBD1	TRBJ1-4	NA	CASSGGQGTGNEKLFF	TGCGCCAGCAGCGGGGGACAGGGAACCGGTAATGAAAAACTGTTTTTT
TRBV7-9	NA	TRBJ2-1	few	CASSGGVRSYNEQFF	TGTGCCAGCAGCGGGGGCGTACGCTCCTACAATGAGCAGTTCTTC
TRBV28	NA	TRBJ2-1	NA	CASSTPGRVQFF	TGTGCCAGCAGCACCCCCGGGAGAGTGCAGTTCTTC
TRBV20-1	TRBD2	TRBJ2-1	few	CSASGGTSVNEQFF	TGCAGTGCTAGCGGCGGGACTAGCGTTAATGAGCAGTTCTTC
TRBV29-1	NA	TRBJ2-3	few	CSVVPRGSTDTQYF	TGCAGCGTTGTCCCTAGGGGTAGCACAGATACGCAGTATTTT
TRBV3-1	NA	TRBJ2-2	NA	CASSLTDPNTGELFF	TGTGCCAGCAGCCTGACAGACCCGAACACCGGGGAGCTGTTTTTT
TRBV7-8	NA	TRBJ2-3	NA	CASSSFGGTDTQYF	TGTGCCAGCAGCTCCTTCGGAGGCACGGATACGCAGTATTTT
TRBV12-3/TRBV12-4	NA	TRBJ2-7	NA	CASSLAPRRNEQYF	TGTGCCAGCAGTTTAGCCCCTCGCAGAAACGAGCAGTACTTC
TRBV7-9	NA	TRBJ2-2	NA	CASSLTRVNTGELFF	TGTGCCAGCAGCTTAACTCGAGTGAACACCGGGGAGCTGTTTTTT
TRBV7-8	NA	TRBJ1-5	few	CASSLTGLGVNQPQHF	TGTGCCAGCAGCTTAACAGGGCTTGGGGTCAATCAGCCCCAGCATTTT
TRBV5-4	NA	TRBJ2-1	NA	CASSLEGRALDEQFF	TGTGCCAGCAGCTTGGAGGGCAGGGCTTTGGATGAGCAGTTCTTC
TRBV12-3/TRBV12-4	NA	TRBJ2-7	many	CASSRGSEQYF	TGTGCCAGCAGTCGCGGCAGCGAGCAGTACTTC